The rows below give T cell receptor beta chains drawn from one sample of a study of cytomegalovirus exposure and HLA in healthy donors. The data were produced by immunoSEQ multiplex PCR, yet TCRdb's version contains in-frame clones alone and is incomplete. The sample contains almost 200,000 clones, roughly 72% of which appear only once. Material for sequencing was PBMCs. The source is a young man in good health and CMV-seronegative. CDR3s include the opening cysteine and the closing phenylalanine or tryptophan. Fields, in order: J gene, D gene, V gene, clone size, CDR3 DNA, CDR3 protein. D genes are given only for firm matches. Where a row states a size, it is once, few, many or the class of an expanded clone; other rows omit it.

J: TRBJ2-2
D: TRBD1
V: TRBV6-6
size: NA
DNA: TGTGCCAGCAGAAGGGAGGACAGGGTGACTGGGGAGCTGTTTTTT
CDR3: CASRREDRVTGELFF

J: TRBJ2-7
D: TRBD2
V: TRBV5-1
size: NA
DNA: TGCGCCAGCAGCTTGGAAGCGGGAGGGAGTTTTAACGAGCAGTACTTC
CDR3: CASSLEAGGSFNEQYF

J: TRBJ1-5
D: NA
V: TRBV6-6
size: NA
DNA: TGTGCCAGCGTATCGGTGGATCAGCCCCAGCATTTT
CDR3: CASVSVDQPQHF

J: TRBJ1-6
D: TRBD1
V: TRBV6-1
size: NA
DNA: TGTGCCAGCAGTGAACCTGACAGGGTTAATTCACCCCTCCACTTT
CDR3: CASSEPDRVNSPLHF

J: TRBJ2-7
D: TRBD2
V: TRBV5-1
size: NA
DNA: TGCGCCAGCACCCCCCTGGGGACTAGCGGTTCCTACGAGCAGTACTTC
CDR3: CASTPLGTSGSYEQYF

J: TRBJ1-5
D: NA
V: TRBV28
size: NA
DNA: TGTGCCAGCAGCTACACAGGGACCAATCAGCCCCAGCATTTT
CDR3: CASSYTGTNQPQHF

J: TRBJ2-7
D: NA
V: TRBV28
size: few
DNA: TGTGCCAGCATCTCTCAGGGAAGCTACGAGCAGTACTTC
CDR3: CASISQGSYEQYF

J: TRBJ1-1
D: NA
V: TRBV2
size: NA
DNA: TGTGCCAGCACCGGGGGATTTGAAGCTTTCTTT
CDR3: CASTGGFEAFF

J: TRBJ2-1
D: TRBD1
V: TRBV5-4
size: once
DNA: TGTGCCAGCAGCTTGGTAGGGACAGGGAGATACAATGAGCAGTTCTTC
CDR3: CASSLVGTGRYNEQFF

J: TRBJ1-5
D: NA
V: TRBV19
size: NA
DNA: TGTGCCAGTAGTATGGAAGGACAGAGCAATCAGCCCCAGCATTTT
CDR3: CASSMEGQSNQPQHF

J: TRBJ2-7
D: NA
V: TRBV7-9
size: NA
DNA: TGTGCCAGCAGCCGAGCCGGGACTCACCCCAGCGAGCAGTACTTC
CDR3: CASSRAGTHPSEQYF

J: TRBJ2-1
D: TRBD2
V: TRBV27
size: NA
DNA: TGTGCCAGCAGTCCTCTCTCTAGCGGGAGGGCGTATGAGCAGTTCTTC
CDR3: CASSPLSSGRAYEQFF

J: TRBJ1-3
D: NA
V: TRBV5-1
size: NA
DNA: TGCGCCAGCAGCTTTGCGGGTGGAAACACCATATATTTT
CDR3: CASSFAGGNTIYF

J: TRBJ2-7
D: TRBD1
V: TRBV6-6
size: few
DNA: TGTGCCAGCAGGACGACAGGGGGCGCTCCTTACGAGCAGTACTTC
CDR3: CASRTTGGAPYEQYF

J: TRBJ2-3
D: TRBD2
V: TRBV4-1
size: NA
DNA: TGCGCCAGCAGCCATGCTCCAAGGACTAGCGGCACAGATACGCAGTATTTT
CDR3: CASSHAPRTSGTDTQYF

J: TRBJ2-6
D: NA
V: TRBV6-1
size: NA
DNA: TGTGCCACCGGGACAGGGGCCAACGTCCTGACTTTC
CDR3: CATGTGANVLTF

J: TRBJ2-3
D: NA
V: TRBV9
size: NA
DNA: TGTGCCAGCAGCGTAGGGCCTAGAAGCGATACGCAGTATTTT
CDR3: CASSVGPRSDTQYF

J: TRBJ2-7
D: TRBD1
V: TRBV4-2
size: NA
DNA: TGTGCCAGCAGCCGAGGACAGGGGTCGTACGAGCAGTACTTC
CDR3: CASSRGQGSYEQYF

J: TRBJ2-2
D: NA
V: TRBV12-5
size: NA
DNA: TGTGCTAGTGGTTTGGTTACAGGGGGGGGAACCGGGGAGCTGTTTTTT
CDR3: CASGLVTGGGTGELFF

J: TRBJ1-4
D: TRBD1
V: TRBV28
size: NA
DNA: TGTGCCAGCAGCTTGGCCGGGACAGATAATGAAAAACTGTTTTTT
CDR3: CASSLAGTDNEKLFF

J: TRBJ2-4
D: NA
V: TRBV2
size: NA
DNA: TGTGCCAGCAGGGCGACAGTAGCCAAAAACATTCAGTACTTC
CDR3: CASRATVAKNIQYF

J: TRBJ2-2
D: NA
V: TRBV5-1
size: NA
DNA: TGCGCCAGCAGCTTATTTCAGGGCAGAAACACCGGGGAGCTGTTTTTT
CDR3: CASSLFQGRNTGELFF

J: TRBJ2-1
D: TRBD1
V: TRBV6-1
size: NA
DNA: TGTGCCAGTACAGGGGGTGACTCCTACAATGAGCAGTTCTTC
CDR3: CASTGGDSYNEQFF

J: TRBJ1-5
D: TRBD1
V: TRBV2
size: NA
DNA: TGTGCCAGCGGAGACAGGGGGCCTCGGAGCAATCAGCCCCAGCATTTT
CDR3: CASGDRGPRSNQPQHF

J: TRBJ1-1
D: NA
V: TRBV30
size: NA
DNA: TGTGCCTGGAGCGGGGGGGAGGCTGAAGCTTTCTTT
CDR3: CAWSGGEAEAFF

J: TRBJ1-5
D: NA
V: TRBV6-1
size: NA
DNA: TGTGCCAGCAGCCAAGACGGGTATAGCAATCAGCCCCAGCATTTT
CDR3: CASSQDGYSNQPQHF

J: TRBJ2-7
D: TRBD1
V: TRBV5-1
size: NA
DNA: TGCGCCAGCAGCTTGGACCGGACAGGGGTCTACGAGCAGTACTTC
CDR3: CASSLDRTGVYEQYF

J: TRBJ2-3
D: NA
V: TRBV7-3
size: NA
DNA: TGTGCCAGCAGCTTATACGCCAGGGGGCTTAGCGGGTCTAGCACAGATACGCAGTATTTT
CDR3: CASSLYARGLSGSSTDTQYF

J: TRBJ1-2
D: NA
V: TRBV5-1
size: NA
DNA: TGCGCCAGCAGCTTTGGGGAGTTCGGGGTTGGCTACACCTTC
CDR3: CASSFGEFGVGYTF

J: TRBJ2-1
D: TRBD1
V: TRBV5-4
size: NA
DNA: TGTGCCAGCAGCCCTCGACAGGGGGTCTACAATGAGCAGTTCTTC
CDR3: CASSPRQGVYNEQFF

J: TRBJ2-7
D: NA
V: TRBV11-2
size: few
DNA: TGTGCCAGCAGCCGTCGGGACTTCAGCTCCTACGAGCAGTACTTC
CDR3: CASSRRDFSSYEQYF

J: TRBJ2-7
D: TRBD2
V: TRBV28
size: NA
DNA: TGTGCCAGCAGTTTAGTATCGGGAGGATCCGAGCAGTACTTC
CDR3: CASSLVSGGSEQYF

J: TRBJ1-3
D: NA
V: TRBV27
size: NA
DNA: TGTGCCAGCTTGGGGTTGACAGGAAGCTCTGGAAACACCATATATTTT
CDR3: CASLGLTGSSGNTIYF

J: TRBJ1-1
D: TRBD1
V: TRBV27
size: NA
DNA: TGTGCCAGCAGTCGGGACAGAATGAACACTGAAGCTTTCTTT
CDR3: CASSRDRMNTEAFF

J: TRBJ2-5
D: NA
V: TRBV7-6
size: once
DNA: TGTGCCAGCAGCTTACCTCAGGAGACCCAGTACTTC
CDR3: CASSLPQETQYF

J: TRBJ1-2
D: TRBD1
V: TRBV9
size: NA
DNA: TGTGCCAGCAGCCTCGGACAGGAGCACTATGGCTACACCTTC
CDR3: CASSLGQEHYGYTF

J: TRBJ1-2
D: NA
V: TRBV7-9
size: NA
DNA: TGTGCCAGCAGCTCCGTCCGGGGTTATGCCTATGGCTACACCTTC
CDR3: CASSSVRGYAYGYTF

J: TRBJ2-5
D: TRBD2
V: TRBV4-1
size: NA
DNA: TGCGCCAGCAGCCTTTCCCCTAGGACTAGCGGGAGTCTCCAAGAGACCCAGTACTTC
CDR3: CASSLSPRTSGSLQETQYF

J: TRBJ2-7
D: TRBD2
V: TRBV6-5
size: NA
DNA: TGTGCCAGCAGCAGGCCAGCGGGAGCAGGCAACGAGCAGTACTTC
CDR3: CASSRPAGAGNEQYF

J: TRBJ2-1
D: TRBD2
V: TRBV5-1
size: NA
DNA: TGCGCCAGCAGCACGGCGGCCGGGACTAGCGTAATGTTCTTCTACAATGAGCAGTTCTTC
CDR3: CASSTAAGTSVMFFYNEQFF

J: TRBJ2-7
D: NA
V: TRBV5-4
size: NA
DNA: TGTGCCAGCAGCTTGGGTACGCTGAGCTCCTACGAGCAGTACTTC
CDR3: CASSLGTLSSYEQYF

J: TRBJ1-4
D: NA
V: TRBV2
size: NA
DNA: TGTGCCAGCAAGGATAGGGACAAAAATGAAAAACTGTTTTTT
CDR3: CASKDRDKNEKLFF

J: TRBJ2-7
D: NA
V: TRBV6-1
size: NA
DNA: TGTGCCAGCAGTGAAAATAACGGGATCTTCTACGAGCAGTACTTC
CDR3: CASSENNGIFYEQYF

J: TRBJ2-3
D: TRBD2
V: TRBV2
size: NA
DNA: TGTGCCAGCAGACCGCGACTAGCGGGACGTATAGCTAGCACAGATACGCAGTATTTT
CDR3: CASRPRLAGRIASTDTQYF

J: TRBJ2-3
D: TRBD2
V: TRBV15
size: NA
DNA: TGTGCCACCAGTTCAGCGGGGACCACAGATACGCAGTATTTT
CDR3: CATSSAGTTDTQYF

J: TRBJ2-3
D: NA
V: TRBV9
size: NA
DNA: TGTGCCAGCAGCTACGGACTGCCCGGACCCACAGATACGCAGTATTTT
CDR3: CASSYGLPGPTDTQYF

J: TRBJ2-1
D: TRBD2
V: TRBV10-1
size: NA
DNA: TGCGCCAGCAGTGAGTCGAAGATAGCGGGAGACCACAATGAGCAGTTCTTC
CDR3: CASSESKIAGDHNEQFF

J: TRBJ1-6
D: NA
V: TRBV30
size: NA
DNA: TGTGCCTGGGGACAGCCGGGTTCACCCCTCCACTTT
CDR3: CAWGQPGSPLHF